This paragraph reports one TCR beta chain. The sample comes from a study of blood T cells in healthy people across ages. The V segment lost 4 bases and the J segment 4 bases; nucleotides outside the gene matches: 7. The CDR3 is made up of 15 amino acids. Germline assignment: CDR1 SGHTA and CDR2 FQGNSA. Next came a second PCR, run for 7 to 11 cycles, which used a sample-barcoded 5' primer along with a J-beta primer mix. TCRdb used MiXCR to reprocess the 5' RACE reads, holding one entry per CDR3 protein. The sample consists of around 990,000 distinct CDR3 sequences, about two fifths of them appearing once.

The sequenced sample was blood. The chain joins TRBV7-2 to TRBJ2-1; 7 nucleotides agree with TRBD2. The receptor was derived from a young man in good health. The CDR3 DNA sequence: TGTGCCAGCAGCTACCTAGCGGAGAATTACAATGAGCAGTTCTTC. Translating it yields CASSYLAENYNEQFF.